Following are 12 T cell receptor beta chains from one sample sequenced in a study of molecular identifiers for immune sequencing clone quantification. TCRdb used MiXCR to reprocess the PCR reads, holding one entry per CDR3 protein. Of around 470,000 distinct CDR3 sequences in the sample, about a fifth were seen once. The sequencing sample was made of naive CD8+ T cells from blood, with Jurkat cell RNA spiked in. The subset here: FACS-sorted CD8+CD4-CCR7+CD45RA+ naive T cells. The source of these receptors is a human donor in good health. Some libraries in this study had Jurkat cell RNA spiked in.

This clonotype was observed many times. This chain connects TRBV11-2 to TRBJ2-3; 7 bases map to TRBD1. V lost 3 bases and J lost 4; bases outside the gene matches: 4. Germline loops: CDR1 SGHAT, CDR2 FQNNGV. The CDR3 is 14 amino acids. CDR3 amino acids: CASSLGQGADTQYF. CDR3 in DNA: TGTGCCAGCAGCTTGGGGCAGGGGGCAGATACGCAGTATTTT.

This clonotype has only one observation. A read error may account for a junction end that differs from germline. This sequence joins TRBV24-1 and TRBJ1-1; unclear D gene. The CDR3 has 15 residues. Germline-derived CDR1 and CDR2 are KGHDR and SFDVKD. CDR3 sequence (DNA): TGTGCCACCCCTTTCCCACGGGGAATGAACACTGGAGCTTTCTTT. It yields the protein CATPFPRGMNTGAFF.

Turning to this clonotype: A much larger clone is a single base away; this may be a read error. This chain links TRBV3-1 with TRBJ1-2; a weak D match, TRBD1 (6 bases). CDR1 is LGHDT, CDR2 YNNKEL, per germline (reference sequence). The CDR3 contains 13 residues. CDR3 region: CASSRQDSYGNTF. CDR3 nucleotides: TGTGCCAGCAGCCGTCAGGACAGCTATGGCAACACCTTC.

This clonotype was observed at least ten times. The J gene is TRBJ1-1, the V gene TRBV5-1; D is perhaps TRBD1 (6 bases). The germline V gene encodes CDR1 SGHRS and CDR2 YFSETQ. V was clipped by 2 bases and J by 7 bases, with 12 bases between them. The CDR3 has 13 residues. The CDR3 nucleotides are TGCGCCAGCAGCTTTTCGGACAGCCGTGAAGCTTTCTTT. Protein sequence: CASSFSDSREAFF.

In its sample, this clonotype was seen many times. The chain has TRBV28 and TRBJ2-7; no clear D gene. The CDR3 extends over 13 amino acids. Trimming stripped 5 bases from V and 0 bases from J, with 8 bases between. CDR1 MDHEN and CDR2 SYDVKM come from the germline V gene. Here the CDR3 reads CASSPVSSYEQYF. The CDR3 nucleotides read TGTGCCAGCAGTCCTGTAAGCTCCTACGAGCAGTACTTC.

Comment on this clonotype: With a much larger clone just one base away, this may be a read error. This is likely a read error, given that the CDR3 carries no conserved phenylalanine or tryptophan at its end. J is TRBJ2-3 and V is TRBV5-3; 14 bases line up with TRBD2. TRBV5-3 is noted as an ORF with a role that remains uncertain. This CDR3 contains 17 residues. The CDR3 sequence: CASSWETSGGVTDTQYS. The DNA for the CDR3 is TGTGCCAGCAGCTGGGAGACTAGCGGGGGGGTCACAGATACGCAGTATTCT.

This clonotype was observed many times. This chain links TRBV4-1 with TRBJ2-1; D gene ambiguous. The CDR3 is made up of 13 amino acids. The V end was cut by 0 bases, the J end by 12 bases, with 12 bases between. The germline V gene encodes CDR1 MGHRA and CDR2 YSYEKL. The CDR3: CASSQDTVLVQFF. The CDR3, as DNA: TGCGCCAGCAGCCAAGATACAGTGCTCGTGCAGTTCTTC.

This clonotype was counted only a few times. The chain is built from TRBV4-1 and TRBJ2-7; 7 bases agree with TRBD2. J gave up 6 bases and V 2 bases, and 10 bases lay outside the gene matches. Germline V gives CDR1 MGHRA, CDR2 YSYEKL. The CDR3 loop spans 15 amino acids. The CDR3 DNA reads TGCGCCAGCAGCCAACACGGACTAGGGACCTTCGAGCAGTACTTC. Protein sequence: CASSQHGLGTFEQYF.

The CDR3 DNA is TGTGCCAGCAGTTTATCAGCATATAGCAATCAGCCCCAGCATTTT. It specifies CASSLSAYSNQPQHF. V usage is TRBV27 and J usage is TRBJ1-5, with D uncertain. Trimming shortened V by 0 bases and J by 0 bases, and 6 bases separated the two germline ends. The V gene's germline CDR1 is MNHEY and CDR2 SMNVEV (reference sequence). This CDR3 spans 15 amino acids.

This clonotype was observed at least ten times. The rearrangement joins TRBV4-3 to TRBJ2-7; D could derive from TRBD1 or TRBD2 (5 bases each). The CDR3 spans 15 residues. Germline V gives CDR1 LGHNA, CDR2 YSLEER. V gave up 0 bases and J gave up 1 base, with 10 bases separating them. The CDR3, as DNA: TGCGCCAGCAGCCAAGAAAGGGACCTATCCTACGAGCAGTACTTC. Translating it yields CASSQERDLSYEQYF.

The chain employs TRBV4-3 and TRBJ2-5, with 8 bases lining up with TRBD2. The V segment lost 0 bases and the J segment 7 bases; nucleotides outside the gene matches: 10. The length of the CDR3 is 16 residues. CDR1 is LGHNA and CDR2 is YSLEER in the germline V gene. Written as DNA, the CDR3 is TGCGCCAGCAGCCAAGATCCGGGGACTAGAGAGAGGACCCAGTACTTC. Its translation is CASSQDPGTRERTQYF.

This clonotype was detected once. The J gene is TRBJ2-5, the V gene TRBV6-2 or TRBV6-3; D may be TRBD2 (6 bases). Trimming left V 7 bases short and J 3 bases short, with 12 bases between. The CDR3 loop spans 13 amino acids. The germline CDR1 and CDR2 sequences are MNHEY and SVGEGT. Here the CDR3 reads CASIGWGEETQYF. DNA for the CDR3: TGTGCCAGCATCGGCTGGGGGGAAGAGACCCAGTACTTC.